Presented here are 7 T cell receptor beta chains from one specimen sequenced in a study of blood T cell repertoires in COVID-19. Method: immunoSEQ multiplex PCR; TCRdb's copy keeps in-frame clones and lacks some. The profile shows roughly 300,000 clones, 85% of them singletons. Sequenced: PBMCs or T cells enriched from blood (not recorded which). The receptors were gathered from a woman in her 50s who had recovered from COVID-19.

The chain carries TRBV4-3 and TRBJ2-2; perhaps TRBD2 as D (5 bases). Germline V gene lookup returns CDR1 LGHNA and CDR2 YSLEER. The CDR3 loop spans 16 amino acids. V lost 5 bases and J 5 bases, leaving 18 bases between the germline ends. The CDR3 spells CASSSRGVGTTGELFF. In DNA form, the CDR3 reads TGCGCCAGCAGCTCTCGGGGTGTGGGTACGACCGGGGAGCTGTTTTTT.

The CDR3 reads CASSDSGTDYEQYF. The DNA of the CDR3 is TGTGCCAGCAGTGATTCCGGGACAGACTACGAGCAGTACTTC. This chain uses TRBV6-1 with TRBJ2-7; 7 nucleotides match TRBD1. The junction had 5 bases not matched to a gene; V was cut back by 3 bases and J by 3 bases. The length of the CDR3 is 14 residues. The germline V gene encodes CDR1 MNHNS and CDR2 SASEGT.

CDR3 residues: CASSFQTGPAEQYF. The CDR3 DNA reads as TGTGCCAGCAGCTTCCAGACAGGCCCGGCCGAGCAGTACTTC. The chain combines TRBV7-2 with TRBJ2-7; D is perhaps TRBD1 (6 bases). This CDR3 comprises 14 residues. CDR1 is SGHTA and CDR2 is FQGNSA in the germline V gene. V lost 3 bases and J 6 bases, leaving 15 bases between the germline ends.

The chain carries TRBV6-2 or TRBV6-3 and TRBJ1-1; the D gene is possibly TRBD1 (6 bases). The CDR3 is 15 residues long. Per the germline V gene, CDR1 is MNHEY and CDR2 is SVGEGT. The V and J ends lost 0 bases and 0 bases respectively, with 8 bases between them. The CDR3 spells CASSYSQGLNTEAFF. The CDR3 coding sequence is TGTGCCAGCAGTTACTCGCAGGGGCTGAACACTGAAGCTTTCTTT.

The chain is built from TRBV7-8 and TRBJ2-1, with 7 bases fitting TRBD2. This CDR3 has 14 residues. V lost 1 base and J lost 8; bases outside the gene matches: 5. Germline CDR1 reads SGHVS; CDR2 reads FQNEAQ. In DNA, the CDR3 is TGTGCCAGCAGCTTAGTCGTCGCGGGGGATGAGCAGTTCTTC. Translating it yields CASSLVVAGDEQFF.

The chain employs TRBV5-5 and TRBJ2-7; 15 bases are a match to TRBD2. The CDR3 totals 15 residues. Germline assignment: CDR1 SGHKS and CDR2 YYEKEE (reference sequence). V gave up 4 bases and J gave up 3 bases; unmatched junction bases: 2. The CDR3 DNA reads TGTGCCAGCAGCGAGGGACTAGCGGGGGGCTACGAGCAGTACTTC. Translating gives CASSEGLAGGYEQYF. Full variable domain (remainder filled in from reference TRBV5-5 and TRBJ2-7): DAGVTQSPTHLIKTRGQQVTLRCSPISGHKSVSWYQQVLGQGPQFIFQYYEKEERGRGNFPDRFSARQFPNYSSELNVNALLLGDSALYLCASSEGLAGGYEQYFGPGTRLTVT.

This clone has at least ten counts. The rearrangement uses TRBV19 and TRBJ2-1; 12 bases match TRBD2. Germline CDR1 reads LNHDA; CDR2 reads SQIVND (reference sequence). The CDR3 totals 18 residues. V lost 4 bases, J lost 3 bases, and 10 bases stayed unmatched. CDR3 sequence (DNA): TGTGCCAGTAGTACCCCCCAGACTAGCGGGGGAGACTACAATGAGCAGTTCTTC. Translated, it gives CASSTPQTSGGDYNEQFF.